This T cell receptor (beta chain) was found in a study of technical replicates of blood from a handful of donors. This clone has only one observation. Germline V CDR1 and CDR2: SGHTA, FQGTGA. Trimming took 5 bases from V and 1 from J, leaving 11 bases between them. There are 14 residues in the CDR3. The repertoire was sequenced with immunoSEQ multiplex PCR; TCRdb's copy has only in-frame clones and lacks some. The profile shows around 73,000 clones, approximately 91% of them singletons. Sequencing input: PBMCs. This clonotype originated in a human donor in good health. Some clones in this sample may be carry-over from other donors' samples. V and J are TRBV7-3 and TRBJ1-1; possibly TRBD1 for D (5 bases). CDR3 nucleotide sequence: TGTGCCAGCAGCCCCTCCGGACAGAACACTGAAGCTTTCTTT. This gives the protein CASSPSGQNTEAFF.